The entry that follows covers one T cell receptor beta chain sequence. The target antigen is unknown. The sample belongs to a study of tumor-infiltrating lymphocytes in primary liver carcinoma. Germline CDR1 reads KGHSH; CDR2 reads LQKENI. The CDR3 sequence is 14 residues long. V lost 3 bases to trimming and J lost 4 bases; unmatched junction nucleotides: 1. Joint extraction of RNA and DNA used about 17-33 mg of bulk tissue that was unsorted. The patients presented with primary liver carcinoma, which was managed through surgical resection. Constant-region priming of around 530 ng total RNA yielded TCR beta cDNA. Slightly modified ARM-PCR, run as three nested multiplex PCR rounds, produced the TCR beta libraries. In the first two PCR rounds, TRBV1-TRBV30 forward primers were paired with a C-beta reverse primer, and each round lasted approximately 10 cycles. TCRdb fed the multiplex PCR reads into MiXCR, producing one record per CDR3 protein. The table lists 90,000 to 150,000 distinct CDR3 sequences, around 70% of them singletons, with over 6.5% in the top ten.

Study-wide findings and caveats: Researchers found tumor-adjacent and tumor-blood pairs overlapped less than tumor region pairs.

Sequenced input: tumor-adjacent normal liver tissue. The receptor's source is a woman aged 60-75 years with primary liver carcinoma and hepatitis B virus infection. This chain uses TRBV18 with TRBJ2-4; 9 bases map to TRBD1. CDR3 bases: TGTGCCAGCTCACCGGGACAGGGTAAAAACATTCAGTACTTC. Translated, it gives CASSPGQGKNIQYF.